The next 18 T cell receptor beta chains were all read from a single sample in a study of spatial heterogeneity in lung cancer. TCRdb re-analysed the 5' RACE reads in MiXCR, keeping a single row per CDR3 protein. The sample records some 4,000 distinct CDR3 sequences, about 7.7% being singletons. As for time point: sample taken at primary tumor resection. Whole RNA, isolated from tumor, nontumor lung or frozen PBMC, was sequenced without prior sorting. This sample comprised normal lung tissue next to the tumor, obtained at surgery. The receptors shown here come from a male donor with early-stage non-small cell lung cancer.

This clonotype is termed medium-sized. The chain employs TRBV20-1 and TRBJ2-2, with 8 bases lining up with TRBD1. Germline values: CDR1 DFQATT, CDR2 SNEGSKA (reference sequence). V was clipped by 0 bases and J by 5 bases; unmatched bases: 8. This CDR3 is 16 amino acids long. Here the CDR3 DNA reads TGCAGTGCTAGAGATAGGGACAGGCTGTGGACCGGGGAGCTGTTTTTT. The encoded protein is CSARDRDRLWTGELFF.

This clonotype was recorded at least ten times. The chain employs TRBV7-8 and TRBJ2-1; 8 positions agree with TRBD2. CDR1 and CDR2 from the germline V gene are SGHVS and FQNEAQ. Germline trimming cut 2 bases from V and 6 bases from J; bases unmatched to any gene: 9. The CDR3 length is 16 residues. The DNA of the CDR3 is TGTGCCAGCAGCTTAAGGTCTCGGGGGGGTGCCAATGAGCAGTTCTTC. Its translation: CASSLRSRGGANEQFF. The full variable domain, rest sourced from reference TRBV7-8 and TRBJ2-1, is GAGVSQSPRYKVAKRGQDVALRCDPISGHVSLFWYQQALGQGPEFLTYFQNEAQLDKSGLPSDRFFAERPEGSVSTLKIQRTQQEDSAVYLCASSLRSRGGANEQFFGPGTRLTVL.

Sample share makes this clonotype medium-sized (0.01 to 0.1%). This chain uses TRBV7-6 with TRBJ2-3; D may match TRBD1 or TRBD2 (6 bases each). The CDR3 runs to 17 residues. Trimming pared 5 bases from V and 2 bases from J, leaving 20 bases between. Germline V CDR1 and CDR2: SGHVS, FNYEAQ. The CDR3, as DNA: TGTGCCAGCAGCCGTACGGGGGCCCGGGGAATCACAGATACGCAGTATTTT. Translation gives CASSRTGARGITDTQYF.

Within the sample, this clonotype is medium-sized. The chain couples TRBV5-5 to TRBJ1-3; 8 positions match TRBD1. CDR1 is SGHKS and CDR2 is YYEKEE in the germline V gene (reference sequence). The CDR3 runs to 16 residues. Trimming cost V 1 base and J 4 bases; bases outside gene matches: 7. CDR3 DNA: TGTGCCAGCAGCTTGCCAGGGGACAGGTCGGGAAACACCATATATTTT. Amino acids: CASSLPGDRSGNTIYF.

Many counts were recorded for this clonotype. The CDR3 DNA reads as TGTGCCAGCAGCTTAGGGGGACTAGCGGGAGCGGGCGCAGATACGCAGTATTTT. Translation: CASSLGGLAGAGADTQYF. The V call is TRBV11-2, the J call TRBJ2-3; 14 nucleotides align to TRBD2. There are 18 residues in the CDR3. Germline V gives CDR1 SGHAT, CDR2 FQNNGV. V was clipped by 1 base and J by 4 bases; unmatched bases: 7.

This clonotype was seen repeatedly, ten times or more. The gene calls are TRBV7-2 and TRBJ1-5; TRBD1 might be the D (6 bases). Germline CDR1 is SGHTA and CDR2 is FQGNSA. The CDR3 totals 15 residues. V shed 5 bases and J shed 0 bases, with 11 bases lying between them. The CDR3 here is CASSQGRGSNQPQHF. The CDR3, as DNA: TGTGCCAGCAGCCAGGGCAGGGGTAGCAATCAGCCCCAGCATTTT. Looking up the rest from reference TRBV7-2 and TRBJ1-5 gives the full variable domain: GAGVSQSPSNKVTEKGKDVELRCDPISGHTALYWYRQSLGQGLEFLIYFQGNSAPDKSGLPSDRFSAERTGGSVSTLTIQRTQQEDSAVYLCASSQGRGSNQPQHFGDGTRLSIL.

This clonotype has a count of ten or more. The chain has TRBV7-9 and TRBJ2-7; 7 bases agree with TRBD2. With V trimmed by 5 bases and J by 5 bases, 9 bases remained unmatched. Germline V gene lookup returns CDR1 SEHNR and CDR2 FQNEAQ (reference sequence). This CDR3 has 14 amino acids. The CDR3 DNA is TGTGCCAGCAGCCCCATTGTGGGGGGGAACGAGCAGTACTTC. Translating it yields CASSPIVGGNEQYF. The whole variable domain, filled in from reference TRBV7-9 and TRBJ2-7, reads DTGVSQNPRHKITKRGQNVTFRCDPISEHNRLYWYRQTLGQGPEFLTYFQNEAQLEKSRLLSDRFSAERPKGSFSTLEIQRTEQGDSAMYLCASSPIVGGNEQYFGPGTRLTVT.

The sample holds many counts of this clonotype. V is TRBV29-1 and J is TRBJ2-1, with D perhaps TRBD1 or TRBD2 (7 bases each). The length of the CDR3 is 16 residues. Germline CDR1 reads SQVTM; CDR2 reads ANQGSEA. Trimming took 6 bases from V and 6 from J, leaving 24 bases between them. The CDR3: CSVPLQGGGVLNEQFF. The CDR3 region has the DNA TGCAGCGTGCCTCTCCAGGGGGGGGGCGTTCTCAATGAGCAGTTCTTC.

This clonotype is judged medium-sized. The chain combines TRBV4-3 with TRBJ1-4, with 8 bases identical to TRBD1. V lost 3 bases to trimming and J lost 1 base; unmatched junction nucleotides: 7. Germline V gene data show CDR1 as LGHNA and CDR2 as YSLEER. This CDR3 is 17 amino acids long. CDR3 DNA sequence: TGCGCCAGCAGCCAGATCGGACAGGGAATAACTAATGAAAAACTGTTTTTT. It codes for CASSQIGQGITNEKLFF.

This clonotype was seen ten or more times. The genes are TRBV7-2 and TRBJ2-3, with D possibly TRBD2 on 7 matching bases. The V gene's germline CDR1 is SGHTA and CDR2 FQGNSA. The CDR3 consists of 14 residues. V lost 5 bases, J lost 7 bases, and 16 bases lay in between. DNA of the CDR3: TGTGCCAGCAGCAAAGGGGGGGGCTCGAATACGCAGTATTTT. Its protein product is CASSKGGGSNTQYF.

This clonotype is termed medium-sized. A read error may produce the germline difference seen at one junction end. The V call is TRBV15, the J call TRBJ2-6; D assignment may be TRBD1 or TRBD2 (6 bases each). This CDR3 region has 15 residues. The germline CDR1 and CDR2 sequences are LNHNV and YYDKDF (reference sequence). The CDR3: CATSGEEGGVDVLTF. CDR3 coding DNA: TGTGCCACCAGCGGAGAAGAGGGGGGAGTAGACGTCCTGACTTTC.

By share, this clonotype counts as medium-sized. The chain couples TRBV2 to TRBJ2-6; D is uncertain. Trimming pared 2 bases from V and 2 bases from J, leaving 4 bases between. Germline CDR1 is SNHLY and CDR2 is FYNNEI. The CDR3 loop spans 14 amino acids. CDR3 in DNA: TGTGCCAGCAGTGAAAGGACTGGGGCCAACGTCCTGACTTTC. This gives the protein CASSERTGANVLTF.

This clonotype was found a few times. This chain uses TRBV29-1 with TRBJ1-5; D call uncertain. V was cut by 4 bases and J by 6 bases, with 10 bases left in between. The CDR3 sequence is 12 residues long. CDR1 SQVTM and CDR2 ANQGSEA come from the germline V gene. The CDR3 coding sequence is TGCAGCGTTGGGGATCTAGGTCAGCCCCAGCATTTT. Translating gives CSVGDLGQPQHF.

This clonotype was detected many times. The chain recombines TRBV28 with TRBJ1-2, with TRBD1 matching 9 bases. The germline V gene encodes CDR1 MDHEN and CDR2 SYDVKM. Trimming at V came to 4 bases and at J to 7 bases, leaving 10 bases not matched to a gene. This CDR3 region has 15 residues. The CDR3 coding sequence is TGTGCCAGCAGTTCTGGACAGGGGCCCTTAAGTGGCTACACCTTC. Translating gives CASSSGQGPLSGYTF.

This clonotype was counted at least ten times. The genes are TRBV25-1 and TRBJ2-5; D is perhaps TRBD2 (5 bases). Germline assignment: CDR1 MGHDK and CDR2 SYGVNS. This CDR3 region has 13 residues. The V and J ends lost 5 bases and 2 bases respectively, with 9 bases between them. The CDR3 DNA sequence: TGTGCCAGCAGTAGGACGGGACAAGAGACCCAGTACTTC. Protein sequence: CASSRTGQETQYF.

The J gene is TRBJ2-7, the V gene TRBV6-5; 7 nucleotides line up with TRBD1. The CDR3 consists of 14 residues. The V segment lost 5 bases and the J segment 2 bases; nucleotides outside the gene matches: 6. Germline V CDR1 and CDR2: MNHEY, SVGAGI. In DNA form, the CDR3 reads TGTGCCAGCAGTCGACAGGGCCTAACCTACGAGCAGTACTTC. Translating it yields CASSRQGLTYEQYF.

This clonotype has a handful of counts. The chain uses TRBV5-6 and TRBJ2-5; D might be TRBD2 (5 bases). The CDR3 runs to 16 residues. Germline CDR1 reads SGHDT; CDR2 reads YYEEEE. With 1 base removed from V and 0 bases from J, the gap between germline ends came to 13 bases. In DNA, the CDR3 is TGTGCCAGCAGCTTGATTTCTAGCTTTAACCAAGAGACCCAGTACTTC. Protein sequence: CASSLISSFNQETQYF.

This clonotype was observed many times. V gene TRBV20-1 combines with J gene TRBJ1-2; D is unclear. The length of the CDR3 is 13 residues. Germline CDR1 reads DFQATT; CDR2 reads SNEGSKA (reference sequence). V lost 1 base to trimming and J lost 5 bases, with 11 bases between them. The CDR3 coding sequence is TGCAGTGCTAGAGCGGACGCACTGTATGGCTACACCTTC. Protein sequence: CSARADALYGYTF.